The 20 T cell receptor beta chains presented below share a single source sample, sequenced in a study of shared clonotypes between healthy human individuals. Assay used: immunoSEQ multiplex PCR; TCRdb lists only in-frame clones, some missing. This table has about 380,000 clones, around 96% appearing once. What was sequenced was memory CD8+ T cells sorted from blood. Noted subset: CD45RO+ cells pooled with CCR7-negative TemRA cells. These receptors all come from a man between 25 and 39 years old in good health.

The chain carries TRBV6-1 and TRBJ2-3, with 7 bases aligning to TRBD1. Germline CDR1 MNHNS, CDR2 SASEGT. V dropped 7 bases and J dropped 1; count of bases not matched to a gene: 2. The CDR3 has 13 residues. Written as DNA, the CDR3 is TGTGCCAGCACCACAGGGGGCACAGATACGCAGTATTTT. The encoded protein is CASTTGGTDTQYF.

The sample holds a few counts of this clone. This chain's CDR3 is CASIGTGEKLFF. Here the CDR3 DNA reads TGTGCCAGCATAGGGACAGGTGAAAAACTGTTTTTT. The gene calls are TRBV2 and TRBJ1-4; TRBD1 agrees at 8 bases. Germline V gives CDR1 SNHLY, CDR2 FYNNEI. V was pared by 7 bases and J by 7 bases, with 2 bases of the junction left unmatched. This CDR3 spans 12 amino acids.

This chain links TRBV7-4 with TRBJ1-2; D not certain. Deletions cut 5 bases from V and 1 base from J, with 14 bases between. Germline CDR1 SGHVT, CDR2 SQSDAQ. CDR3 length: 15 residues. The CDR3 coding sequence is TGTGCCAGCAGCCTTGGACGGGGTTTTAACTATGGCTACACCTTC. The encoded protein is CASSLGRGFNYGYTF.

The chain carries TRBV7-9 and TRBJ1-1; TRBD1 might be the D (5 bases). The V and J ends lost 8 bases and 6 bases respectively, with 13 bases between them. The germline V gene has CDR1 SEHNR and CDR2 FQNEAQ (reference sequence). This CDR3 comprises 12 residues. The CDR3 region has the DNA TGTGCCAGCGAGCAGGGCCGACCTGAAGCTTTCTTT. Its protein is CASEQGRPEAFF. Based on the CDR3 plus reference TRBV7-9 and TRBJ1-1, the full variable domain is DTGVSQNPRHKITKRGQNVTFRCDPISEHNRLYWYRQTLGQGPEFLTYFQNEAQLEKSRLLSDRFSAERPKGSFSTLEIQRTEQGDSAMYLCASEQGRPEAFFGQGTRLTVV.

The V gene is TRBV6-6, the J gene TRBJ2-5; 13 bases map to TRBD2. Losses at the gene ends were 8 bases for V and 4 bases for J; bases not matched to a gene: 10. The CDR3 runs to 16 residues. Germline loops: CDR1 MNHNY, CDR2 SVGAGI (reference sequence). This chain's CDR3 is CASVNILAGGRETQYF. DNA for the CDR3: TGTGCCAGCGTAAATATACTAGCGGGAGGGAGAGAGACCCAGTACTTC.

This chain links TRBV2 with TRBJ2-2, with 7 bases aligning to TRBD2. Germline trimming cut 6 bases from V and 5 bases from J; bases unmatched to any gene: 12. The CDR3 totals 16 residues. Per germline, CDR1 SNHLY and CDR2 FYNNEI. The CDR3 loop reads CASRAAGRALTGELFF. CDR3 coding DNA: TGTGCCAGCAGGGCAGCGGGGAGGGCCCTAACCGGGGAGCTGTTTTTT.

In regard to this clone: The same CDR3 can be traced to other DNA sequences in this sample. V usage is TRBV20-1 and J usage is TRBJ2-7; D is perhaps TRBD1 (5 bases). This CDR3 has 11 amino acids. Germline CDR1 DFQATT, CDR2 SNEGSKA (reference sequence). V shed 4 bases and J shed 3 bases, with 7 bases lying between them. The CDR3 nucleotides are TGCAGTGCTACGCAGGGCTACGAGCAGTACTTC. Encoded protein: CSATQGYEQYF.

This chain uses TRBV6-1 with TRBJ1-5; the D gene is possibly TRBD1 (6 bases). CDR1 and CDR2 from the germline V gene are MNHNS and SASEGT. V was pared by 6 bases and J by 0 bases, with 9 bases between. This CDR3 spans 14 amino acids. CDR3 amino acids: CASRGQYSNQPQHF. DNA for the CDR3: TGTGCCAGCAGGGGACAATATAGCAATCAGCCCCAGCATTTT.

This clone was picked up one time. The CDR3 loop is CAWSVTGAYYGYTF. The CDR3 DNA follows: TGTGCCTGGAGTGTAACGGGGGCATATTATGGCTACACCTTC. The chain has TRBV30 and TRBJ1-2, with D possibly being TRBD1 (6 bases). The CDR3 runs 14 residues. Germline V lookup: CDR1 GTSNPN, CDR2 SVGIG (reference sequence). V was clipped by 0 bases and J by 5 bases, with 13 bases between them. Supplemented by reference TRBV30 and TRBJ1-2, the full variable domain reads SQTIHQWPATLVQPVGSPLSLECTVEGTSNPNLYWYRQAAGRGLQLLFYSVGIGQISSEVPQNLSASRPQDRQFILSSKKLLLSDSGFYLCAWSVTGAYYGYTFGSGTRLTVV.

The chain is built from TRBV7-8 and TRBJ2-2, with TRBD2 matching 8 bases. The germline V gene encodes CDR1 SGHVS and CDR2 FQNEAQ. The V and J ends lost 4 bases and 5 bases, in that order; junction bases with no gene match: 12. The CDR3 is 17 residues long. The CDR3 protein is CASSSGSVASGTGELFF. The DNA for the CDR3 is TGTGCCAGCAGCTCGGGGTCTGTAGCTAGCGGGACCGGGGAGCTGTTTTTT. Together with reference TRBV7-8 and TRBJ2-2, the CDR3 gives the full variable domain: GAGVSQSPRYKVAKRGQDVALRCDPISGHVSLFWYQQALGQGPEFLTYFQNEAQLDKSGLPSDRFFAERPEGSVSTLKIQRTQQEDSAVYLCASSSGSVASGTGELFFGEGSRLTVL.

The gene calls are TRBV6-5 and TRBJ2-7, with TRBD2 as a possible D gene (6 bases). CDR3 length: 13 residues. Trimming took off 2 bases at V and 3 bases at J, with 8 bases between the two ends. CDR1 is MNHEY and CDR2 is SVGAGI in the germline V gene. CDR3 in amino acids: CASSYAGSYEQYF. The DNA for the CDR3 is TGTGCCAGCAGTTACGCGGGAAGCTACGAGCAGTACTTC.

This chain connects TRBV11-2 to TRBJ2-3; D unclear. CDR3 length: 12 residues. CDR1 and CDR2 (germline): SGHAT, FQNNGV. V was clipped by 0 bases and J by 7 bases, with 5 bases between them. CDR3 sequence reads: CASSLDANTQYF. In DNA, the CDR3 is TGTGCCAGCAGCTTAGATGCAAATACGCAGTATTTT.

The rearrangement joins TRBV28 to TRBJ2-2; no clear D gene. The germline gives CDR1 MDHEN, CDR2 SYDVKM. The CDR3 sequence is 13 residues long. The V end was cut by 1 base, the J end by 4 bases, with 4 bases between. This CDR3 is CASSLYSTGELFF. The CDR3 bases are TGTGCCAGCAGTTTATACAGCACCGGGGAGCTGTTTTTT.

V gene TRBV30 combines with J gene TRBJ2-1; 8 bases align to TRBD2. The CDR3 has 16 amino acids. Germline V gene data show CDR1 as GTSNPN and CDR2 as SVGIG (reference sequence). After removal of 4 bases from V and 3 bases from J, the junction contained 11 bases not matched to a gene. The CDR3 nucleotides read TGTGCCTGGATCGCTTCCGGACTAGCTTACTACAATGAGCAGTTCTTC. This gives the protein CAWIASGLAYYNEQFF.

The chain links TRBV7-9 to TRBJ2-7; D is ambiguous. CDR1 is SEHNR, CDR2 FQNEAQ, per germline (reference sequence). The CDR3 extends over 14 amino acids. V lost 0 bases and J lost 0, with 6 bases in between. The CDR3: CASSLAASSYEQYF. CDR3 bases: TGTGCCAGCAGCTTAGCTGCTAGCTCCTACGAGCAGTACTTC.

CDR3 in amino acids: CAWSVQPGVGYGYTF. CDR3 DNA sequence: TGTGCCTGGAGTGTACAGCCGGGGGTGGGGTATGGCTACACCTTC. The chain links TRBV30 to TRBJ1-2; perhaps TRBD1 as D (5 bases). With 0 bases removed from V and 5 bases from J, the gap between germline ends came to 16 bases. The V gene's germline CDR1 is GTSNPN and CDR2 SVGIG (reference sequence). The length of the CDR3 is 15 residues.

This clone was detected only once. The chain has TRBV10-3 and TRBJ1-5; unclear D gene. The CDR3 contains 14 residues. Germline V lookup: CDR1 ENHRY, CDR2 SYGVKD. Trimming cost V 3 bases and J 2 bases, with 8 bases left between them. The CDR3 spells CAISDGSGNQPQHF. For the CDR3, the DNA is TGTGCCATCAGTGACGGGTCAGGCAATCAGCCCCAGCATTTT.

The chain has TRBV6-1 and TRBJ1-5; D is perhaps TRBD1 (5 bases). This CDR3 spans 14 amino acids. Deletions cut 8 bases from V and 3 bases from J, with 14 bases between. The germline gives CDR1 MNHNS, CDR2 SASEGT. Written as DNA, the CDR3 is TGTGCCAGCCGTATAGGGACCACCAATCAGCCCCAGCATTTT. Its translation is CASRIGTTNQPQHF.

The chain recombines TRBV5-6 with TRBJ1-1; D not resolved. Deletions cut 0 bases from V and 3 bases from J, with 6 bases between. The CDR3 length is 13 residues. Germline CDR1 is SGHDT and CDR2 is YYEEEE. The CDR3 DNA sequence: TGTGCCAGCAGCTTGGTAGGGTACACTGAAGCTTTCTTT. Translation gives CASSLVGYTEAFF.

The rearrangement links TRBV6-1 to TRBJ2-7, with unresolved D. This CDR3 contains 12 residues. V lost 5 bases and J lost 4, with 9 bases in between. Per the germline V gene, CDR1 is MNHNS and CDR2 is SASEGT. CDR3 loop: CASSRTEYEQYF. Here the CDR3 DNA reads TGTGCCAGCAGTCGAACAGAGTACGAGCAGTACTTC.